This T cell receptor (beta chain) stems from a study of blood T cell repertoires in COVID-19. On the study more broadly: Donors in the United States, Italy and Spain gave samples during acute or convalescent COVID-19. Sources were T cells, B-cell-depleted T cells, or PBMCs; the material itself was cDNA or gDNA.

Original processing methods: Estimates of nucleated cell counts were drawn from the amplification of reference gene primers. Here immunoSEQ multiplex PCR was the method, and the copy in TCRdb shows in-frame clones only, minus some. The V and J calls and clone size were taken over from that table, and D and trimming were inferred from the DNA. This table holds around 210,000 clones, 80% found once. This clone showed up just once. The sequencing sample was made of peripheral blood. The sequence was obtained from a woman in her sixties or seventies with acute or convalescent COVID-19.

As DNA, the CDR3 is TGCGCCAGCAGCTTGGGGGCCAGGGGTAATTCACCCCTCCACTTT. It yields the protein CASSLGARGNSPLHF. The rearrangement links TRBV5-1 to TRBJ1-6, with D tentatively TRBD1 (6 bases). Trimming removed 0 bases from V and 6 bases from J, with 10 bases in between. CDR3 size: 15 residues. CDR1 and CDR2 (germline): SGHRS, YFSETQ.